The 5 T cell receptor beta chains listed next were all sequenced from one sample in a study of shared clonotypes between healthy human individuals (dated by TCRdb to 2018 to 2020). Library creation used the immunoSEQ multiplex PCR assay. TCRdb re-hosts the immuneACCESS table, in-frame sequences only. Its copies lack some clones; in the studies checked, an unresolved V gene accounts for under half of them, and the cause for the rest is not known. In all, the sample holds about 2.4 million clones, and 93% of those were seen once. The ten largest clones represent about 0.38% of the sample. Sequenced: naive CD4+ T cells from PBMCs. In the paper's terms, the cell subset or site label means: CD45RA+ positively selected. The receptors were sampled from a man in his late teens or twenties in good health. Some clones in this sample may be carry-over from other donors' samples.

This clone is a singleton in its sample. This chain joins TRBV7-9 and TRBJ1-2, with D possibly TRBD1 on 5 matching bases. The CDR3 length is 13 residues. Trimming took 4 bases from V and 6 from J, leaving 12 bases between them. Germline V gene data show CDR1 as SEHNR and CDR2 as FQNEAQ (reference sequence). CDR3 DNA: TGTGCCAGCAGCTGGGGACCCGGGAATGGCTACACCTTC. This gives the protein CASSWGPGNGYTF. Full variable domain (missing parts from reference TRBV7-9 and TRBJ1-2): DTGVSQNPRHKITKRGQNVTFRCDPISEHNRLYWYRQTLGQGPEFLTYFQNEAQLEKSRLLSDRFSAERPKGSFSTLEIQRTEQGDSAMYLCASSWGPGNGYTFGSGTRLTVV.

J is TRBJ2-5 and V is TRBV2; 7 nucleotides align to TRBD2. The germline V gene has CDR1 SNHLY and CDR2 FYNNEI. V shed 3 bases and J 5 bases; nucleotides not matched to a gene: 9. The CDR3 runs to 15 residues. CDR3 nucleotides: TGTGCCAGCAGTGATCCCTGGGGGGGGATGGAGACCCAGTACTTC. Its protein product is CASSDPWGGMETQYF. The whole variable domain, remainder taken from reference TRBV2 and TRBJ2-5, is EPEVTQTPSHQVTQMGQEVILRCVPISNHLYFYWYRQILGQKVEFLVSFYNNEISEKSEIFDDQFSVERPDGSNFTLKIRSTKLEDSAMYFCASSDPWGGMETQYFGPGTRLLVL.

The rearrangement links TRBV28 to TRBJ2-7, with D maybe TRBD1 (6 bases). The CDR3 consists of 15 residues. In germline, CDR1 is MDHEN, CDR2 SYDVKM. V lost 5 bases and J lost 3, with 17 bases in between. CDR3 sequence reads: CASSQTGTLGYEQYF. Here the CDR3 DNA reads TGTGCCAGCAGTCAAACCGGGACATTAGGCTACGAGCAGTACTTC.

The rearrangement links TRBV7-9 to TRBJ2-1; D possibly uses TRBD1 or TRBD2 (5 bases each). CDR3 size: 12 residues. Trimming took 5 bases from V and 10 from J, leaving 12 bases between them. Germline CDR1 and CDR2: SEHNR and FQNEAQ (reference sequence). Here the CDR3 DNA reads TGTGCCAGCAGCATGCCGTGGGGGGAGCAGTTCTTC. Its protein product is CASSMPWGEQFF. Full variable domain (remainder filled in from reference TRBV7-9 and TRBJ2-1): DTGVSQNPRHKITKRGQNVTFRCDPISEHNRLYWYRQTLGQGPEFLTYFQNEAQLEKSRLLSDRFSAERPKGSFSTLEIQRTEQGDSAMYLCASSMPWGEQFFGPGTRLTVL.

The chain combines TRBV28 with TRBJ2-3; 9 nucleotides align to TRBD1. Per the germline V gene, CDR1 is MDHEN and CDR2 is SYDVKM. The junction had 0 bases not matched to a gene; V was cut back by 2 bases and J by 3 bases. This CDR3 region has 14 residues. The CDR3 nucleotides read TGTGCCAGCAGTTTAGACAGGGGGACAGATACGCAGTATTTT. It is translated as CASSLDRGTDTQYF.